This T cell receptor (beta chain) was recovered during a study of T cell changes during pregnancy in multiple sclerosis. Sequencing was performed with immunoSEQ multiplex PCR; in TCRdb, only in-frame clones are kept and a portion is missing. The sample includes about 84,000 clones, 85% to 95% of them seen just once. Germline loops: CDR1 MNHNS, CDR2 SASEGT. CDR3 length: 14 amino acids. The V gene end was trimmed by 8 bases and the J gene end by 4 bases; junction bases not matched to a gene: 9. The sample was peripheral blood, taken in the third trimester of pregnancy. The TCR was taken from a female donor with multiple sclerosis, enrolled in a pregnancy study. V and J are TRBV6-1 and TRBJ2-3; 7 bases are a match to TRBD2. CDR3 nucleotides: TGTGCCAGCCTACTCGGGGGGACGTCAGATACGCAGTATTTT. Its protein is CASLLGGTSDTQYF.